The 7 T cell receptor beta chains below were found in one sample sequenced in a study of T cells in Graves' hyperthyroidism and ophthalmopathy. TCR beta CDR3 sequences were amplified from RNA transcripts. During a first-round RT-PCR of the TCR CDR3, the HTBI primer set was used. TCRdb called the multiplex PCR reads again in MiXCR, with one record for every CDR3 protein. The top ten clones hold approximately 32% of a sample with 350,000 to 400,000 distinct CDR3 sequences, 15% of them seen once. The sequenced sample was blood. The receptors were gathered from a woman aged 25 to 39 with Graves' hyperthyroidism.

The sample holds a few counts of this clonotype. The chain joins TRBV9 to TRBJ1-6; D ambiguous. CDR1 is SGDLS and CDR2 is YYNGEE in the germline V gene. Between the trimmed V and J ends, which lost 0 bases and 6 bases, there was a span of 7 bases. CDR3 length: 14 residues. The chain's CDR3 is CASSVVPTNSPLHF. The CDR3 DNA reads TGTGCCAGCAGCGTAGTTCCGACTAATTCACCCCTCCACTTT.

There are a few counts of this clonotype. The chain combines TRBV5-1 with TRBJ2-2; a possible D gene is TRBD1 (6 bases). Deletions cut 3 bases from V and 2 bases from J, with 14 bases between. The CDR3 runs to 16 residues. Germline V CDR1 and CDR2: SGHRS, YFSETQ. The CDR3 protein is CASSSTGSVNTGELFF. CDR3 bases: TGCGCCAGCAGCTCGACAGGTTCGGTCAACACCGGGGAGCTGTTTTTT. The complete variable domain, with remaining parts taken from reference TRBV5-1 and TRBJ2-2, reads KAGVTQTPRYLIKTRGQQVTLSCSPISGHRSVSWYQQTPGQGLQFLFEYFSETQRNKGNFPGRFSGRQFSNSRSEMNVSTLELGDSALYLCASSSTGSVNTGELFFGEGSRLTVL.

The DNA of the CDR3 is TGCGCCAGCCAAGGGTCGAACACCGGGGAGCTGTTTTTT. Its protein is CASQGSNTGELFF. The V gene is TRBV4-1, the J gene TRBJ2-2; D is undetermined. V dropped 8 bases and J dropped 0 bases, with 7 bases sitting between them. The CDR3 runs to 13 residues. Per the germline V gene, CDR1 is MGHRA and CDR2 is YSYEKL.

This clonotype was recorded only once. This chain links TRBV4-2 with TRBJ2-7, with TRBD1 as a possible D gene (6 bases). The germline V gene has CDR1 LGHNA and CDR2 YNFKEQ. This CDR3 region has 17 residues. V was pared by 0 bases and J by 1 base, with 16 bases between. As DNA, the CDR3 is TGTGCCAGCAGCCAAGAGGGGGCCCCAGGGTGGTCCTACGAGCAGTACTTC. Translation: CASSQEGAPGWSYEQYF.

This clonotype was seen repeatedly, ten times or more. The chain recombines TRBV5-1 with TRBJ2-7; 12 bases are shared with TRBD2. CDR3 length equals 17 residues. Per the germline V gene, CDR1 is SGHRS and CDR2 is YFSETQ. V lost 4 bases and J lost 6; bases outside the gene matches: 14. CDR3 protein: CASSPQTSGSPGGEQYF. CDR3 coding DNA: TGCGCCAGCAGCCCTCAGACTAGCGGGAGCCCCGGGGGCGAGCAGTACTTC.

About this clonotype: This may be a read error, as it is one base from a much larger clone. The chain uses TRBV25-1 and TRBJ1-4, with D hard to call. Germline values: CDR1 MGHDK, CDR2 SYGVNS. Trimming stripped 7 bases from V and 5 bases from J, with 17 bases between. The CDR3 runs 15 residues. The chain's CDR3 is CASKEAGDSNEKLFF. The CDR3 DNA reads TGTGCCAGCAAGGAGGCGGGCGATTCGAATGAAAAACTGTTTTTT. The full variable domain, completed using reference TRBV25-1 and TRBJ1-4, is EADIYQTPRYLVIGTGKKITLECSQTMGHDKMYWYQQDPGMELHLIHYSYGVNSTEKGDLSSESTVSRIRTEHFPLTLESARPSHTSQYLCASKEAGDSNEKLFFGSGTQLSVL.

This chain joins TRBV7-9 and TRBJ2-3, with a tentative D call TRBD2 (5 bases). Germline V CDR1 and CDR2: SEHNR, FQNEAQ (reference sequence). The CDR3 is 10 amino acids. CDR3: CANGENTQYF. The CDR3, as DNA: TGTGCGAACGGGGAAAATACGCAGTATTTT.